This passage covers 3 T cell receptor beta chains from one sample sequenced in a study of blood T cell repertoires in COVID-19. Clones were read by immunoSEQ multiplex PCR, and TCRdb kept only the in-frame ones, dropping some. This table has approximately 98,000 clones, around 76% appearing once. Material for sequencing was peripheral blood. The receptor set was obtained from a man older than 75 with acute or convalescent COVID-19.

The rearrangement links TRBV28 to TRBJ1-3; D is ambiguous. Germline CDR1 reads MDHEN; CDR2 reads SYDVKM. This CDR3 is built from 14 residues. Trimming left V 5 bases short and J 0 bases short, with 8 bases between. CDR3 sequence reads: CASSPQLSGNTIYF. DNA for the CDR3: TGTGCCAGCAGTCCCCAACTCTCTGGAAACACCATATATTTT.

The V gene is TRBV20-1, the J gene TRBJ2-1; TRBD2 aligns across 8 bases. Trimming cost V 3 bases and J 2 bases; bases outside gene matches: 6. Germline V gives CDR1 DFQATT, CDR2 SNEGSKA (reference sequence). CDR3 length: 15 residues. The CDR3: CSASLPGGAYNEQFF. The CDR3 region has the DNA TGCAGTGCTAGTCTCCCGGGAGGGGCCTACAATGAGCAGTTCTTC.

CDR3 in DNA: TGTGCCAGCAGCACCGGGACAGGGGGACAGTACTTC. Protein product: CASSTGTGGQYF. V and J are TRBV7-2 and TRBJ2-7; the match to TRBD1 covers 11 bases. J was trimmed by 10 bases and V by 5 bases; bases with no gene match: 4. Germline V CDR1 and CDR2: SGHTA, FQGNSA. The CDR3 contains 12 residues.